The 16 T cell receptor beta chains reported below all come from one sample, sequenced in a study of cytomegalovirus exposure and HLA in healthy donors (dated by TCRdb to 2017 to 2019). Libraries were prepared through the immunoSEQ multiplex PCR assay. The multiplex PCR relied on a mix of 60 forward primers for TCR Vbeta segments and 13 reverse primers for TCR Jbeta segments. The source is immuneACCESS, and TCRdb retained only in-frame sequences with V and J called. Part of the clones is not carried over; for the studies checked, unresolved V genes explain less than half of this, and the remainder is unexplained. The sample data list approximately 180,000 clones, and over 65% of these were observed just once. The leading ten clones occupy roughly 1.4% of the sample. The sequencing input was PBMCs. Receptors originate from a woman younger than 45 in good health and CMV-seropositive.

This clone has only a few counts. This chain connects TRBV7-2 to TRBJ2-4, with 8 bases identical to TRBD1. The CDR3 has 15 amino acids. Germline values: CDR1 SGHTA, CDR2 FQGNSA. With V trimmed by 5 bases and J by 12 bases, 15 bases remained unmatched. CDR3 loop: CASSRGQGGVRHQYF. Written as DNA, the CDR3 is TGTGCCAGCAGCCGAGGACAGGGTGGGGTAAGGCATCAGTACTTC.

The chain employs TRBV11-2 and TRBJ1-1, with D possibly TRBD1 on 6 matching bases. The germline CDR1 and CDR2 sequences are SGHAT and FQNNGV. V was shortened by 5 bases and J by 6 bases, with 22 bases between the two germline ends. The CDR3 has 16 amino acids. CDR3: CASSLGGSGTPSEAFF. The CDR3 DNA reads as TGTGCCAGCAGCCTTGGGGGATCCGGGACACCTTCTGAAGCTTTCTTT.

The chain links TRBV7-6 to TRBJ2-1; TRBD2 might be the D (6 bases). CDR3 size: 16 residues. V lost 3 bases, J lost 0 bases, and 12 bases lay in between. Germline assignment: CDR1 SGHVS and CDR2 FNYEAQ. The CDR3 DNA follows: TGTGCCAGCAGCTTGGGGGGAGCCAGCTCCTACAATGAGCAGTTCTTC. This sequence encodes CASSLGGASSYNEQFF.

This clone was counted only a few times. The genes are TRBV4-3 and TRBJ2-7; 11 bases fit TRBD1. CDR1 and CDR2 from the germline V gene are LGHNA and YSLEER. This CDR3 has 18 amino acids. Trimming cost V 0 bases and J 1 base; bases outside gene matches: 8. CDR3 DNA: TGCGCCAGCAGCCAAGATCTCGTAGGACAGGGGGCTTCCTACGAGCAGTACTTC. The encoded protein is CASSQDLVGQGASYEQYF.

The chain couples TRBV7-2 to TRBJ2-3; TRBD1 aligns across 9 bases. The CDR3 runs 15 residues. J gave up 4 bases and V 3 bases, and 5 bases lay outside the gene matches. Germline V CDR1 and CDR2: SGHTA, FQGNSA. For the CDR3, the DNA is TGTGCCAGCAGCTTGCGGACAGGGGACGCAGATACGCAGTATTTT. It is translated as CASSLRTGDADTQYF.

The sample holds one count of this clone. The chain uses TRBV19 and TRBJ1-2; D not certain. This CDR3 spans 15 amino acids. V was pared by 7 bases and J by 4 bases, with 19 bases between. Germline assignment: CDR1 LNHDA and CDR2 SQIVND (reference sequence). Here the CDR3 DNA reads TGTGCCAGTACCCCCCAAATTGGCCAGCGCTATGGCTACACCTTC. It is translated as CASTPQIGQRYGYTF.

The rearrangement uses TRBV28 and TRBJ1-1; TRBD1 matches 7 bases. This CDR3 has 15 residues. Germline CDR1 MDHEN, CDR2 SYDVKM. Trimming took 6 bases from V and 3 from J; bases not matched to a gene: 10. CDR3 in amino acids: CASSPTGEVYTEAFF. DNA for the CDR3: TGTGCCAGCAGCCCCACAGGGGAGGTTTACACTGAAGCTTTCTTT. Full variable domain (rest looked up from reference TRBV28 and TRBJ1-1): DVKVTQSSRYLVKRTGEKVFLECVQDMDHENMFWYRQDPGLGLRLIYFSYDVKMKEKGDIPEGYSVSREKKERFSLILESASTNQTSMYLCASSPTGEVYTEAFFGQGTRLTVV.

The chain joins TRBV9 to TRBJ1-3, with D possibly being TRBD1 (5 bases). The length of the CDR3 is 16 residues. Germline CDR1 reads SGDLS; CDR2 reads YYNGEE. V lost 4 bases, J lost 1 base, and 15 bases lay in between. The CDR3 DNA reads TGTGCCAGCAGCTTAAGACAGTCCGGGTCTGGAAACACCATATATTTT. Protein sequence: CASSLRQSGSGNTIYF.

The rearrangement joins TRBV25-1 to TRBJ2-3, with 7 bases identical to TRBD2. Per germline, CDR1 MGHDK and CDR2 SYGVNS. CDR3 length: 15 amino acids. After removal of 3 bases from V and 8 bases from J, the junction contained 11 bases not matched to a gene. CDR3 DNA sequence: TGTGCCAGCAGTGACCCAGGAGGACTAGGGCGTACGCAGTATTTT. Translated, it gives CASSDPGGLGRTQYF.

As DNA, the CDR3 is TGTGCCAGCAGCCAAGGGGGCGCTTCCACCGGGGAGCTGTTTTTT. It specifies CASSQGGASTGELFF. The chain is built from TRBV28 and TRBJ2-2; 7 positions agree with TRBD1. The junction had 8 bases not matched to a gene; V was cut back by 6 bases and J by 4 bases. This CDR3 is built from 15 residues. Germline V gene lookup returns CDR1 MDHEN and CDR2 SYDVKM.

This clone was observed a handful of times. This chain links TRBV6-4 with TRBJ2-1; 7 positions agree with TRBD2. The CDR3 runs to 15 residues. Germline V gives CDR1 MRHNA, CDR2 SNTAGT. The junction had 1 base not matched to a gene; V was cut back by 0 bases and J by 2 bases. The CDR3 protein is CASSDSAGAYNEQFF. CDR3 sequence (DNA): TGTGCCAGCAGTGACTCTGCGGGAGCCTACAATGAGCAGTTCTTC.

The chain joins TRBV6-5 to TRBJ1-1; TRBD1 is a possible D gene (5 bases). Trimming took 11 bases from V and 4 from J, leaving 14 bases between them. CDR1 and CDR2 (germline): MNHEY, SVGAGI. This CDR3 has 12 amino acids. The CDR3 DNA reads as TGTGCCTGCCAGCGGGGGAGCACTGAAGCTTTCTTT. It specifies CACQRGSTEAFF.

The chain combines TRBV2 with TRBJ2-7; TRBD1 matches at 10 bases. CDR1 and CDR2 (germline): SNHLY, FYNNEI. Trimming at V came to 4 bases and at J to 3 bases, leaving 6 bases not matched to a gene. The CDR3 runs 15 residues. CDR3: CASSVDRGGYYEQYF. CDR3 nucleotide sequence: TGTGCCAGCAGTGTGGACAGGGGGGGGTACTACGAGCAGTACTTC. Looking up the rest from reference TRBV2 and TRBJ2-7 gives the full variable domain: EPEVTQTPSHQVTQMGQEVILRCVPISNHLYFYWYRQILGQKVEFLVSFYNNEISEKSEIFDDQFSVERPDGSNFTLKIRSTKLEDSAMYFCASSVDRGGYYEQYFGPGTRLTVT.

This sequence joins TRBV7-2 and TRBJ2-4; TRBD2 matches 13 bases. The V gene's germline CDR1 is SGHTA and CDR2 FQGNSA. This CDR3 has 19 amino acids. V shed 5 bases, J shed 0 bases, and the junction held 10 bases outside the gene matches. In nucleotides, the CDR3 is TGTGCCAGCAGCCGCCTAGGACTAGCGGGAGTATTAGCCAAAAACATTCAGTACTTC. Translating it yields CASSRLGLAGVLAKNIQYF.

Only one count was recorded for this clone. The chain links TRBV5-6 to TRBJ2-5; perhaps TRBD1 as D (6 bases). The germline V gene has CDR1 SGHDT and CDR2 YYEEEE. Deletions cut 0 bases from V and 6 bases from J, with 12 bases between. The CDR3 covers 14 residues. The CDR3 region is CASSLDRVLKTQYF. The CDR3 DNA sequence: TGTGCCAGCAGCTTGGACAGGGTCTTGAAGACCCAGTACTTC.

The chain joins TRBV27 to TRBJ1-1; D is uncertain. Looked up from germline, CDR1 is MNHEY and CDR2 is SMNVEV (reference sequence). This CDR3 comprises 14 residues. V lost 3 bases and J lost 0, with 8 bases in between. The CDR3 nucleotides are TGTGCCAGCAGTTTGAGGGAAATGAACACTGAAGCTTTCTTT. Amino acids: CASSLREMNTEAFF.